Following are 20 T cell receptor beta chains from one sample sequenced in a study of cytomegalovirus exposure and HLA in healthy donors. Data came from immunoSEQ multiplex PCR; TCRdb stores just in-frame clones and leaves some out. The repertoire holds about 260,000 clones, with roughly 88% as singletons. Sequencing input: PBMCs. These receptor sequences come from a woman aged 25 to 39 in good health and CMV-seronegative.

The J gene is TRBJ2-3, the V gene TRBV25-1; D is uncertain. The CDR3 runs 13 residues. Trimming took 5 bases from V and 2 from J, leaving 8 bases between them. Germline CDR1 reads MGHDK; CDR2 reads SYGVNS. The CDR3 sequence is CASSPQYTDTQYF. In DNA, the CDR3 is TGTGCCAGCAGTCCTCAGTACACAGATACGCAGTATTTT.

The CDR3 here is CATADRVSRDTQYF. CDR3 coding DNA: TGTGCCACAGCTGATAGGGTATCGCGCGATACGCAGTATTTT. The V call is TRBV27, the J call TRBJ2-3; D not resolved. The CDR3 is 14 amino acids. Per the germline V gene, CDR1 is MNHEY and CDR2 is SMNVEV (reference sequence). V dropped 10 bases and J dropped 6 bases, with 20 bases sitting between them.

The sample holds a few counts of this clone. The chain employs TRBV13 and TRBJ1-1; 7 bases agree with TRBD1. Unmatched junction bases numbered 5, after V lost 5 bases and J lost 8 bases. Germline CDR1 reads PRHDT; CDR2 reads FYEKMQ (reference sequence). This CDR3 comprises 12 residues. The CDR3 here is CASSRQGGEAFF. The CDR3 coding sequence is TGTGCCAGCAGCAGACAGGGCGGAGAAGCTTTCTTT.

The chain employs TRBV27 and TRBJ1-2; maybe TRBD1 (6 bases). The V end lost 0 bases, the J end lost 1 base, and 15 bases lay between the germline ends. The CDR3 loop spans 17 amino acids. The germline V gene has CDR1 MNHEY and CDR2 SMNVEV (reference sequence). The CDR3 nucleotides read TGTGCCAGCAGTTTATCTGTTCAGGGGATAAATAACTATGGCTACACCTTC. Translated: CASSLSVQGINNYGYTF.

The genes are TRBV7-9 and TRBJ1-1; a possible D gene is TRBD1 (5 bases). The CDR3 is 15 residues long. V was pared by 0 bases and J by 1 base, with 9 bases between. Per the germline V gene, CDR1 is SEHNR and CDR2 is FQNEAQ (reference sequence). CDR3 loop: CASSLAVGGNTEAFF. The CDR3 nucleotides read TGTGCCAGCAGCTTAGCCGTCGGGGGGAACACTGAAGCTTTCTTT.

The V call is TRBV28, the J call TRBJ1-2; tentatively, D is TRBD1 (5 bases). V was pared by 5 bases and J by 3 bases, with 13 bases between. The CDR3 sequence is 14 residues long. Looked up from germline, CDR1 is MDHEN and CDR2 is SYDVKM. This chain's CDR3 is CASSPPGRDYGYTF. The CDR3 region has the DNA TGTGCCAGCAGTCCGCCTGGCAGGGACTATGGCTACACCTTC.

V usage is TRBV28 and J usage is TRBJ1-5, with 7 positions matching TRBD1. CDR3 length equals 15 residues. Germline loops: CDR1 MDHEN, CDR2 SYDVKM. Trimming took 6 bases from V and 4 from J; bases not matched to a gene: 9. The CDR3 DNA is TGTGCCAGCAGGCCCCAGGGGGGTCCTAATCAGCCCCAGCATTTT. It codes for CASRPQGGPNQPQHF. The whole variable domain, remainder taken from reference TRBV28 and TRBJ1-5, is DVKVTQSSRYLVKRTGEKVFLECVQDMDHENMFWYRQDPGLGLRLIYFSYDVKMKEKGDIPEGYSVSREKKERFSLILESASTNQTSMYLCASRPQGGPNQPQHFGDGTRLSIL.

The chain joins TRBV6-5 to TRBJ1-1; D is perhaps TRBD1 (6 bases). This CDR3 has 13 amino acids. Germline V gene lookup returns CDR1 MNHEY and CDR2 SVGAGI. Trimming cost V 6 bases and J 5 bases, with 13 bases left between them. The CDR3 sequence is CASRQGIWTEAFF. The CDR3 DNA reads TGTGCCAGCAGGCAGGGGATCTGGACTGAAGCTTTCTTT.

The DNA of the CDR3 is TGTGCCAGCAGTCGGGGGGTTACTGAAGCTTTCTTT. Its translation: CASSRGVTEAFF. This chain links TRBV6-1 with TRBJ1-1; TRBD1 might be the D (5 bases). This CDR3 region has 12 residues. Germline V gene lookup returns CDR1 MNHNS and CDR2 SASEGT. V was pared by 5 bases and J by 5 bases, with 9 bases between.

CDR3 bases: TGTGCCACCAGTAGTCTAGAGACCAGTCAGCCCCAGCATTTT. Encoded protein: CATSSLETSQPQHF. The chain joins TRBV15 to TRBJ1-5; no firm D call. CDR3 length: 14 residues. Germline CDR1 and CDR2: LNHNV and YYDKDF (reference sequence). Trimming took off 6 bases at V and 6 bases at J, with 15 bases between the two ends.

J is TRBJ2-5 and V is TRBV7-3; TRBD2 matches 8 bases. V was pared by 4 bases and J by 2 bases, with 6 bases of the junction left unmatched. Germline CDR1 SGHTA, CDR2 FQGTGA. This CDR3 is built from 15 residues. CDR3 in DNA: TGTGCCAGCAGCTCCGCCGCGGGAGGTCAAGAGACCCAGTACTTC. Protein sequence: CASSSAAGGQETQYF.

The J gene is TRBJ2-7, the V gene TRBV10-3; 12 bases are shared with TRBD2. Germline lookup yields CDR1 ENHRY and CDR2 SYGVKD. Trimming removed 11 bases from V and 2 bases from J; junction bases left unmatched: 4. The CDR3 extends over 13 amino acids. CDR3 nucleotide sequence: TGTGCCTCCGGACTAGCGGGGACCTACGAGCAGTACTTC. Its translation is CASGLAGTYEQYF.

The chain uses TRBV28 and TRBJ2-1, with TRBD2 identical over 13 bases. The CDR3 runs 15 residues. Germline loops: CDR1 MDHEN, CDR2 SYDVKM. V lost 6 bases and J lost 3; bases outside the gene matches: 2. CDR3 sequence: CASSGTSGIYNEQFF. The CDR3 nucleotides are TGTGCCAGCAGCGGGACTAGCGGGATCTACAATGAGCAGTTCTTC.

The rearrangement uses TRBV4-1 and TRBJ1-1; weak D call: TRBD1 (5 bases). This CDR3 region has 15 residues. Germline CDR1 MGHRA, CDR2 YSYEKL. V dropped 4 bases and J dropped 1 base, with 13 bases sitting between them. CDR3 loop: CASSPAPQGNTEAFF. Here the CDR3 DNA reads TGCGCCAGCAGCCCCGCACCCCAGGGGAACACTGAAGCTTTCTTT.

In this sample, this clone turned up a few times. The rearrangement uses TRBV7-3 and TRBJ2-7; TRBD1 is a possible D gene (6 bases). The length of the CDR3 is 13 residues. The germline V gene encodes CDR1 SGHTA and CDR2 FQGTGA. V shed 6 bases and J shed 5 bases, with 14 bases lying between them. This CDR3 reads CASSPQGTHEQYF. For the CDR3, the DNA is TGTGCCAGCAGTCCACAGGGTACCCACGAGCAGTACTTC. Drawing the rest from reference TRBV7-3 and TRBJ2-7, the complete variable domain is GAGVSQTPSNKVTEKGKYVELRCDPISGHTALYWYRQSLGQGPEFLIYFQGTGAADDSGLPNDRFFAVRPEGSVSTLKIQRTERGDSAVYLCASSPQGTHEQYFGPGTRLTVT.

This clone was counted between two and nine times. CDR3 in DNA: TGTGCCAGCAGTTCAATGACTAGCGGATACTACGAGCAGTACTTC. Its translation is CASSSMTSGYYEQYF. This chain links TRBV28 with TRBJ2-7; 9 bases are a match to TRBD2. CDR3 length: 15 residues. Losses at the gene ends were 4 bases for V and 3 bases for J; bases not matched to a gene: 7. Germline V gene sequence: CDR1 MDHEN, CDR2 SYDVKM.

The rearrangement links TRBV28 to TRBJ2-2; D gene uncertain. Germline CDR1 and CDR2: MDHEN and SYDVKM. Between the trimmed V and J ends, which lost 1 base and 1 base, there was a span of 4 bases. This CDR3 comprises 14 residues. Here the CDR3 DNA reads TGTGCCAGCAGTTTATACGGGAACACCGGGGAGCTGTTTTTT. Its protein product is CASSLYGNTGELFF.

This chain joins TRBV29-1 and TRBJ1-2, with a tentative D call TRBD1 (5 bases). The ends were cut back, 3 bases at V and 1 base at J, with 18 bases in the middle. Germline V gene data show CDR1 as SQVTM and CDR2 as ANQGSEA. The CDR3 length is 16 residues. CDR3 sequence: CSVDPDGAMSNYGYTF. The DNA of the CDR3 is TGCAGCGTTGACCCCGATGGGGCCATGAGTAACTATGGCTACACCTTC.

This clone was counted only a few times. The J gene is TRBJ2-6, the V gene TRBV6-4; no firm D call. The CDR3 loop spans 15 amino acids. The germline CDR1 and CDR2 sequences are MRHNA and SNTAGT. The V end lost 6 bases, the J end lost 0 bases, and 9 bases lay between the germline ends. CDR3 nucleotides: TGTGCCAGCAGCGGGTCCAGCTCTGGGGCCAACGTCCTGACTTTC. This codes for CASSGSSSGANVLTF.

The chain is built from TRBV27 and TRBJ2-7; no clear D. This CDR3 region has 16 residues. Trimming removed 3 bases from V and 3 bases from J, with 18 bases in between. Germline lookup yields CDR1 MNHEY and CDR2 SMNVEV (reference sequence). CDR3 DNA sequence: TGTGCCAGCAGTTTCGGTCGCGTCGGCACCTACTACGAGCAGTACTTC. Amino acid sequence: CASSFGRVGTYYEQYF.